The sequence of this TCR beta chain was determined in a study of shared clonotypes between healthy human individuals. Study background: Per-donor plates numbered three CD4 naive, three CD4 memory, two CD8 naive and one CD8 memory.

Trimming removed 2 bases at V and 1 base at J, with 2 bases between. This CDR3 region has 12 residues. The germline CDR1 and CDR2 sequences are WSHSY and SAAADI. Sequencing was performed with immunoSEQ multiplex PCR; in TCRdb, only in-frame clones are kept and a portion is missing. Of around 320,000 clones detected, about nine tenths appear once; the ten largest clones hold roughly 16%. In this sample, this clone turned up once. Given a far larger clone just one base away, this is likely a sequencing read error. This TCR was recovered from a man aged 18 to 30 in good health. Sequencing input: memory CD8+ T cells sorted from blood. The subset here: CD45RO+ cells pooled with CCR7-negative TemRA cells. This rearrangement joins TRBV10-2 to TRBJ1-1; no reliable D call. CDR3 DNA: TGCGCCAGCAGTGAGGGGAACACTGAAGCTTTCTTT. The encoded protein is CASSEGNTEAFF.